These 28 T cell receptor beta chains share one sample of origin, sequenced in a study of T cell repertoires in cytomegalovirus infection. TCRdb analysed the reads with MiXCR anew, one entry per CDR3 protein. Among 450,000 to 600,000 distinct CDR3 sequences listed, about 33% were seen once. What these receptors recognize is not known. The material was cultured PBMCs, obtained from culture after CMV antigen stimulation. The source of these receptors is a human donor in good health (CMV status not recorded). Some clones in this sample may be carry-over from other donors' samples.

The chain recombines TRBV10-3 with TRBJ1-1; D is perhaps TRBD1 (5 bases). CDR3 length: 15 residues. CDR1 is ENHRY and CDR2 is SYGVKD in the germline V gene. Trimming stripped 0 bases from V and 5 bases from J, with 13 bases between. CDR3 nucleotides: TGTGCCATCAGTGAGTCGAGGCTCGGGGGGACTGAAGCTTTCTTT. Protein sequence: CAISESRLGGTEAFF.

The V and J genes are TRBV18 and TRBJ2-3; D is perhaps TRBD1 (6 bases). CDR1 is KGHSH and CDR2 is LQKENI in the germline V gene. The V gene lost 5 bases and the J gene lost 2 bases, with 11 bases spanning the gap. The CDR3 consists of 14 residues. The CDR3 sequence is CASSTGIYTDTQYF. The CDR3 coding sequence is TGTGCCAGCTCAACAGGGATTTACACAGATACGCAGTATTTT. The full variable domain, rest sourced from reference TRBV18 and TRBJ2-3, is NAGVMQNPRHLVRRRGQEARLRCSPMKGHSHVYWYRQLPEEGLKFMVYLQKENIIDESGMPKERFSAEFPKEGPSILRIQQVVRGDSAAYFCASSTGIYTDTQYFGPGTRLTVL.

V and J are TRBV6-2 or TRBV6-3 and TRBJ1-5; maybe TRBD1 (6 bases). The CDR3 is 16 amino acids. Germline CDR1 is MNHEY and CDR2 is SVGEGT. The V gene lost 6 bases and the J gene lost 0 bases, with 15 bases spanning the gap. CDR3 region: CASRRGRGASNQPQHF. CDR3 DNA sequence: TGTGCCAGCAGACGGGGACGGGGGGCTAGCAATCAGCCCCAGCATTTT.

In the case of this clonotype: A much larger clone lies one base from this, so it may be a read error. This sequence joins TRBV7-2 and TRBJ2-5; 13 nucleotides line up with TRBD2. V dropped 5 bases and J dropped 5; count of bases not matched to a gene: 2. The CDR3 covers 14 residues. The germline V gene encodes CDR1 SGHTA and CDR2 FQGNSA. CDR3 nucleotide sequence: TGTGCCAGCAGCATGACTAGCGGGAGGGAGACCCAGTACTTC. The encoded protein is CASSMTSGRETQYF.

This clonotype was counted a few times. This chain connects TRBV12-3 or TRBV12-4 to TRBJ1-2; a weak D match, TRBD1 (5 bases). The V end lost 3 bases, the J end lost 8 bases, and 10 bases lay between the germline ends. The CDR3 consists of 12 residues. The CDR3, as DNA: TGTGCCAGCAGTTTTAAGGGGTTCGGCTACACCTTC. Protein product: CASSFKGFGYTF.

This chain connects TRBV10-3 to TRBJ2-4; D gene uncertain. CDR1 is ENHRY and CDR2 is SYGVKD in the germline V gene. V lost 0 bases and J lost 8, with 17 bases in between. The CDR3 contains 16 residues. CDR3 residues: CAISESGPRGRDIQYF. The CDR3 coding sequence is TGTGCCATCAGTGAGTCGGGCCCCCGCGGAAGAGACATTCAGTACTTC.

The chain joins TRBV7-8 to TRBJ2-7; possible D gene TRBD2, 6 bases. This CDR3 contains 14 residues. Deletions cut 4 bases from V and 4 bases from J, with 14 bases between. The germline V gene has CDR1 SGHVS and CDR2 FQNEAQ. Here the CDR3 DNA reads TGTGCCAGCAGCTCGGGACTGAGCCCTTACGAGCAGTACGTC. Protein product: CASSSGLSPYEQYV.

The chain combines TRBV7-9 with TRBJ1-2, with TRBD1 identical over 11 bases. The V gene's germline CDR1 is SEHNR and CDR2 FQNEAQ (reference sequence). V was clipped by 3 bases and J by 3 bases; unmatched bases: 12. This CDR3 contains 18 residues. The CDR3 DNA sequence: TGTGCCAGCAGCTTCGCAGGACAGGGGGCGCGTATGTACTATGGCTACACCTTC. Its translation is CASSFAGQGARMYYGYTF. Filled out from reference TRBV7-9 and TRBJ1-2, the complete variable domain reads DTGVSQNPRHKITKRGQNVTFRCDPISEHNRLYWYRQTLGQGPEFLTYFQNEAQLEKSRLLSDRFSAERPKGSFSTLEIQRTEQGDSAMYLCASSFAGQGARMYYGYTFGSGTRLTVV.

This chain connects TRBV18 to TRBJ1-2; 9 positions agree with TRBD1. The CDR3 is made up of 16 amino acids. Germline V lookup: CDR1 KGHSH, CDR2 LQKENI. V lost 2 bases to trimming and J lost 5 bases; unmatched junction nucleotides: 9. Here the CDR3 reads CASSPIGTGTGYGYTF. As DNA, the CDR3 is TGTGCCAGCTCACCAATTGGGACAGGGACAGGTTATGGCTACACCTTC.

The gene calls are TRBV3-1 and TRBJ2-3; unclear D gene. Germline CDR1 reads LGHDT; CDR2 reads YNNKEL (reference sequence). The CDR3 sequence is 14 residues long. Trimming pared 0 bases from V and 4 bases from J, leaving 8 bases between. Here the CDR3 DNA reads TGTGCCAGCAGCCAAGATTTGAGATCAGATACGCAGTATTTT. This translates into CASSQDLRSDTQYF.

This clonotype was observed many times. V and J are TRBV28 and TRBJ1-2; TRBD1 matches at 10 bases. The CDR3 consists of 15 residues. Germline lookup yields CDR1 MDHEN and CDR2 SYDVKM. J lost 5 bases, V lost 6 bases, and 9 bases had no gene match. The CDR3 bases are TGTGCCAGCAGGGAATCGGACAGGGGGAGGTATGGCTACACCTTC. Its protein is CASRESDRGRYGYTF.

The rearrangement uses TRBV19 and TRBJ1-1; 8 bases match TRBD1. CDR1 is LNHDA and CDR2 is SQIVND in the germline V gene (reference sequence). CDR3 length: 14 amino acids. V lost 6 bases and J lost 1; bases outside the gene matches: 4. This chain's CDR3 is CASSFQGANTEAFF. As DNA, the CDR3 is TGTGCCAGTAGCTTCCAGGGGGCGAACACTGAAGCTTTCTTT.

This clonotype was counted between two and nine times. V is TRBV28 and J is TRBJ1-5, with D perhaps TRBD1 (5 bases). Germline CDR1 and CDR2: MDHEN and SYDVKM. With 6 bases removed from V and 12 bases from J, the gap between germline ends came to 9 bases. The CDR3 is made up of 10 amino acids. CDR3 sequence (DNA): TGTGCCAGCAGAGGGGTCCTCCAGCATTTT. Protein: CASRGVLQHF.

The CDR3 is CASIPPPTSGRTREQFF. DNA of the CDR3: TGTGCCAGTATCCCCCCACCCACTAGCGGGAGAACAAGAGAGCAGTTCTTC. This chain links TRBV19 with TRBJ2-1, with 11 bases that match TRBD2. After removal of 7 bases from V and 10 bases from J, the junction contained 18 bases not matched to a gene. CDR1 is LNHDA and CDR2 is SQIVND in the germline V gene (reference sequence). The CDR3 consists of 17 residues.

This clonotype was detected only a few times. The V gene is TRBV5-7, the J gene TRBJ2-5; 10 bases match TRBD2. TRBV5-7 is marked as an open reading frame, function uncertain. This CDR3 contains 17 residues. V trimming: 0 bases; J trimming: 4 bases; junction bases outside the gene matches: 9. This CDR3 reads CASSLARLAGVRETQYF. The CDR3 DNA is TGTGCCAGCAGCTTGGCCCGGCTAGCGGGAGTCCGAGAGACCCAGTACTTC.

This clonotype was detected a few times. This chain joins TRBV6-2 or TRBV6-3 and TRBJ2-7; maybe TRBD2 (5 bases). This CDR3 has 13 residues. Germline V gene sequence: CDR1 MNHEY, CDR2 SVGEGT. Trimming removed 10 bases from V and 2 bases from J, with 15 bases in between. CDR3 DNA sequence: TGTGCCATACGAGGGATCGCAACCTACGAGCAGTACTTC. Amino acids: CAIRGIATYEQYF.

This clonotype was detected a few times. CDR3 sequence reads: CASSPGVSGLYGETQYF. CDR3 DNA: TGTGCCAGCAGCCCAGGGGTTAGCGGTTTATACGGAGAGACCCAGTACTTC. The V gene is TRBV11-2, the J gene TRBJ2-5, with D perhaps TRBD1 or TRBD2 (6 bases each). The CDR3 consists of 17 residues. V was trimmed by 5 bases and J by 4 bases, leaving 23 bases between them. Germline V gene lookup returns CDR1 SGHAT and CDR2 FQNNGV.

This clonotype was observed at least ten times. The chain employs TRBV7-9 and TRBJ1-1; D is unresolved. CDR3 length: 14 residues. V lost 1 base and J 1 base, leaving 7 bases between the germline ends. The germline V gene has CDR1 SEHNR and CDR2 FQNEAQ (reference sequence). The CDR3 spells CASSLGGGNTEAFF. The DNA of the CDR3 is TGTGCCAGCAGCTTAGGCGGCGGGAACACTGAAGCTTTCTTT.

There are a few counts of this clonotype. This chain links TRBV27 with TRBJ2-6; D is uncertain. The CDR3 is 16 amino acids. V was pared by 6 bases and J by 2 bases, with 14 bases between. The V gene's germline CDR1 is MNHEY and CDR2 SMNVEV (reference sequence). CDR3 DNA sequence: TGTGCCAGCAGCCTAGATCCCCGGCCTGGGGCCAACGTCCTGACTTTC. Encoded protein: CASSLDPRPGANVLTF.

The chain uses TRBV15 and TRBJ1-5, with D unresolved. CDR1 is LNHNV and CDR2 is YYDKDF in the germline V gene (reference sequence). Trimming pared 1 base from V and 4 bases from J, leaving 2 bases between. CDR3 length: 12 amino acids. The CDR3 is CATSRANQPQHF. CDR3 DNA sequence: TGTGCCACCAGCAGAGCGAATCAGCCCCAGCATTTT.

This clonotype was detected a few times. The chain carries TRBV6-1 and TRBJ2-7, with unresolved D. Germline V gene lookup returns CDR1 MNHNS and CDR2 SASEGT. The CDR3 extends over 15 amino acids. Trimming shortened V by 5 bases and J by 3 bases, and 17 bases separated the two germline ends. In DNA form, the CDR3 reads TGTGCCAGCAGTTATGGGTCCGGCTTTAGCTACGAGCAGTACTTC. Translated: CASSYGSGFSYEQYF.

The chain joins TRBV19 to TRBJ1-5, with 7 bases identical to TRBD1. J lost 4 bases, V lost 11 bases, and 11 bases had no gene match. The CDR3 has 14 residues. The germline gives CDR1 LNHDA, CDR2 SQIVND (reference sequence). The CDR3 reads CAAAGRGRNQPQHF. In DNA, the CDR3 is TGTGCCGCGGCGGGTAGGGGGCGAAATCAGCCCCAGCATTTT.

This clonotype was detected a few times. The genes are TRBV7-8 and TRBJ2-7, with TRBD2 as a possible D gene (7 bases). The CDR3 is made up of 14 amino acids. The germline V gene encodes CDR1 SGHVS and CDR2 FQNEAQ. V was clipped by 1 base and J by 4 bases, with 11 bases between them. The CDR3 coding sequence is TGTGCCAGCAGCTTAGAGGGGGGGGAATACGAGCAGTACGTC. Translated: CASSLEGGEYEQYV.

CDR3: CASSITGINTGELFF. CDR3 DNA sequence: TGTGCCAGTAGTATCACAGGGATTAACACCGGGGAGCTGTTTTTT. V usage is TRBV19 and J usage is TRBJ2-2, with D perhaps matching TRBD1 (6 bases). This CDR3 is built from 15 residues. The germline gives CDR1 LNHDA, CDR2 SQIVND (reference sequence). The V gene lost 3 bases and the J gene lost 2 bases, with 10 bases spanning the gap.

The CDR3 coding sequence is TGTGCCATCCAGGGGGGTAATTCACCCCTCCACTTT. This translates into CAIQGGNSPLHF. V gene TRBV7-2 combines with J gene TRBJ1-6; 7 positions agree with TRBD1. Germline values: CDR1 SGHTA, CDR2 FQGNSA. There are 12 residues in the CDR3. After removal of 10 bases from V and 6 bases from J, the junction contained 3 bases not matched to a gene.

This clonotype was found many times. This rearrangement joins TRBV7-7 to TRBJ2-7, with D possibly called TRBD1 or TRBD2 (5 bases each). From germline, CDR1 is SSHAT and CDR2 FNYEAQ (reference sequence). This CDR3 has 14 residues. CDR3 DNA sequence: TGTGCTAGCAGCTTACGCCCCGGGGACCCCGAGCAGTACGTC. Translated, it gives CASSLRPGDPEQYV.

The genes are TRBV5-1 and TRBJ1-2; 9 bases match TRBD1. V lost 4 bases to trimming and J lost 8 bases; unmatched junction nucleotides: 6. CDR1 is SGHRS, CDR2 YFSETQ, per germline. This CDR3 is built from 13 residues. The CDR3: CASSRGQGEGYTF. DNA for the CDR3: TGCGCCAGCAGCCGGGGACAGGGAGAAGGCTACACCTTC.

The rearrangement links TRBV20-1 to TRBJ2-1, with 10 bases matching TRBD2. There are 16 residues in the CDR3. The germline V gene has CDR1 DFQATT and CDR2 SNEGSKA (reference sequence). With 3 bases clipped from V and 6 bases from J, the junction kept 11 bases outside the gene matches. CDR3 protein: CSARGVLSGRANEQFF. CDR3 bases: TGCAGTGCTAGGGGGGTCCTAAGCGGGAGGGCCAATGAGCAGTTCTTC.